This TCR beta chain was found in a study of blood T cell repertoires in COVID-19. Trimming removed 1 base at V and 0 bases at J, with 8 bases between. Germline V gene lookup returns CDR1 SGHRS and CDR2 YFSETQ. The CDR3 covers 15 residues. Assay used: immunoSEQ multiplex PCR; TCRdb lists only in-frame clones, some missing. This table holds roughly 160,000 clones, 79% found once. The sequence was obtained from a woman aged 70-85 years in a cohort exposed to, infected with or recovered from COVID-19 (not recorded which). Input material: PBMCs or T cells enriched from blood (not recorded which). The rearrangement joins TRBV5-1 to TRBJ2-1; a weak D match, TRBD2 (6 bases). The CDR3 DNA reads TGCGCCAGCAGCTTGCGGGAGTTCTCCTACAATGAGCAGTTCTTC. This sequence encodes CASSLREFSYNEQFF.